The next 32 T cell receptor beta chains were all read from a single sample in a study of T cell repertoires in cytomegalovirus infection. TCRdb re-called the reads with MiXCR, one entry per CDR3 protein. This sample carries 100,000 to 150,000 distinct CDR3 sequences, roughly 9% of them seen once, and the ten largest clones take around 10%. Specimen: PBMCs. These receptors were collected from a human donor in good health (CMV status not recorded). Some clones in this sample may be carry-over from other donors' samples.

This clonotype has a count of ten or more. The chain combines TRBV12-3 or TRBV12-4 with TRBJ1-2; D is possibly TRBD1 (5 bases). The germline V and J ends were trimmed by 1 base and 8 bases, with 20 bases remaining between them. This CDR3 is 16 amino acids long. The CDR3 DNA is TGTGCCAGCAGTTTAGTGGGGGGGGGTACCCTCCTAGGCTACACCTTC. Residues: CASSLVGGGTLLGYTF.

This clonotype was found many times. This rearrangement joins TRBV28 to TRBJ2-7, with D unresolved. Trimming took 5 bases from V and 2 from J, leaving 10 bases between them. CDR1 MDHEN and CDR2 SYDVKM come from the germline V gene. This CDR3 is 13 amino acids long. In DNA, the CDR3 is TGTGCCAGCAGTCCACCTTTAACCTACGAGCAGTACTTC. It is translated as CASSPPLTYEQYF.

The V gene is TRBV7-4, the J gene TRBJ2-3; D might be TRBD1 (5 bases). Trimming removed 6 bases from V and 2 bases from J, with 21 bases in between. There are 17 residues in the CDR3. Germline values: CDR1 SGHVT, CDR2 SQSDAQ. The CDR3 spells CASSPSESGRYTDTQYF. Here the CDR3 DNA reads TGTGCCAGCAGTCCCTCAGAATCAGGGCGATACACAGATACGCAGTATTTT.

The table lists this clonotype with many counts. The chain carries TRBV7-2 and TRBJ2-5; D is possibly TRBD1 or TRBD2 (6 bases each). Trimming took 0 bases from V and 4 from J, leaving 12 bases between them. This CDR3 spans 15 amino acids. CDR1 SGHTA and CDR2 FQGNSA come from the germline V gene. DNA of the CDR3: TGTGCCAGCAGCTTAGCAGGGGGGCGTGCAGAGACCCAGTACTTC. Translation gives CASSLAGGRAETQYF.

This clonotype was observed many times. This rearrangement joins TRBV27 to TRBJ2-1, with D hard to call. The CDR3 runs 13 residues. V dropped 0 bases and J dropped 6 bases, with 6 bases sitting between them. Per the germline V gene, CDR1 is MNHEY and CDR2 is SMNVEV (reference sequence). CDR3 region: CASSLSNANEQFF. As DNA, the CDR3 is TGTGCCAGCAGTTTATCTAACGCCAATGAGCAGTTCTTC.

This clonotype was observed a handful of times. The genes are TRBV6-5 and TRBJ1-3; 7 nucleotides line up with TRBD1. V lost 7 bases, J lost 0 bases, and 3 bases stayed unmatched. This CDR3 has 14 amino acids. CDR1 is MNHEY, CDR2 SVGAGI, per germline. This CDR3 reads CASTGTVSGNTIYF. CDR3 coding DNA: TGTGCCAGCACCGGGACAGTCTCTGGAAACACCATATATTTT.

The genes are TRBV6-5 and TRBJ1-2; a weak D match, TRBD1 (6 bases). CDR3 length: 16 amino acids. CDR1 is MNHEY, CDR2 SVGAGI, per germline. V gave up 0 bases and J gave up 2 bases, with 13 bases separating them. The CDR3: CASSYSAGTMNYGYTF. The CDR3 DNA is TGTGCCAGCAGTTACTCGGCGGGGACAATGAACTATGGCTACACCTTC.

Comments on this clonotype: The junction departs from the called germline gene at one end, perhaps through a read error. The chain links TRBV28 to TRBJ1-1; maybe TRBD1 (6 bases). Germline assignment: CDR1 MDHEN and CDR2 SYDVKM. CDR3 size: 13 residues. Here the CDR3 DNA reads TGTGCCAGCAGTGTTGGGGGCACGGGTGAATCTTCCTTT. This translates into CASSVGGTGESSF. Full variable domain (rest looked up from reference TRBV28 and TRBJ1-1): DVKVTQSSRYLVKRTGEKVFLECVQDMDHENMFWYRQDPGLGLRLIYFSYDVKMKEKGDIPEGYSVSREKKERFSLILESASTNQTSMYLCASSVGGTGESSFGQGTRLTVV.

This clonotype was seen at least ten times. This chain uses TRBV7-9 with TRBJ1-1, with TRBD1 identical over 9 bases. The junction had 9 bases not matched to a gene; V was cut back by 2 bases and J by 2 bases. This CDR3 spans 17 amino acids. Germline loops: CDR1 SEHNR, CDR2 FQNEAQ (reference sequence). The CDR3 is CASSLMGQGAFNTEAFF. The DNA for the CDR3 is TGTGCCAGCAGCTTAATGGGACAGGGCGCGTTTAACACTGAAGCTTTCTTT.

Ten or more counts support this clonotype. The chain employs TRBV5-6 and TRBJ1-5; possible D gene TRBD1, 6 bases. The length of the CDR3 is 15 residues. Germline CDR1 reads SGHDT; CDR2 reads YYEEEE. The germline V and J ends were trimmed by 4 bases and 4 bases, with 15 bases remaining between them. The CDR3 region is CASSRQDRRNQPQHF. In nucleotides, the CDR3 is TGTGCCAGCAGCCGGCAAGACAGGCGAAATCAGCCCCAGCATTTT. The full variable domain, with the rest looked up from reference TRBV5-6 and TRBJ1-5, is DAGVTQSPTHLIKTRGQQVTLRCSPKSGHDTVSWYQQALGQGPQFIFQYYEEEERQRGNFPDRFSGHQFPNYSSELNVNALLLGDSALYLCASSRQDRRNQPQHFGDGTRLSIL.

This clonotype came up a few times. The CDR3 bases are TGTGCCACCAGGGCCGGGCCTTACACTGAAGCTTTCTTT. Translation gives CATRAGPYTEAFF. The V gene is TRBV24-1, the J gene TRBJ1-1; the D is unclear. V was shortened by 7 bases and J by 3 bases, with 11 bases between the two germline ends. The CDR3 sequence is 13 residues long. Germline V gene sequence: CDR1 KGHDR, CDR2 SFDVKD.

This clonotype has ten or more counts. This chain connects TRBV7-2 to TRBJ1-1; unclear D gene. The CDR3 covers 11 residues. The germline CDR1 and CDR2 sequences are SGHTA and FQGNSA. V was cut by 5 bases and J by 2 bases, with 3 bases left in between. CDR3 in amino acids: CASSQNTEAFF. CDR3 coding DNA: TGTGCCAGCAGCCAAAACACTGAAGCTTTCTTT.

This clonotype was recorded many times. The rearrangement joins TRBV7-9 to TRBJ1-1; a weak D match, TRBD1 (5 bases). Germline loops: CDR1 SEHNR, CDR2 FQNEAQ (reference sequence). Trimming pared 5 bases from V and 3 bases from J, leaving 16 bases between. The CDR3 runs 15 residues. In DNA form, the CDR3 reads TGTGCCAGCAGCCCAGGCTGGGGAGGGGACACTGAAGCTTTCTTT. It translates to CASSPGWGGDTEAFF.

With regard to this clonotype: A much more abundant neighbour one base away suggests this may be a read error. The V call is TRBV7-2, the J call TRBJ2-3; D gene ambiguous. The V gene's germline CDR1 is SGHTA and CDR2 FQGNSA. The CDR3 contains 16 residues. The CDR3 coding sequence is TGTGCCAGCAGCTTAGGGCCTCGGGTGGCCACAAATACGCAGTATTTT. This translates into CASSLGPRVATNTQYF.

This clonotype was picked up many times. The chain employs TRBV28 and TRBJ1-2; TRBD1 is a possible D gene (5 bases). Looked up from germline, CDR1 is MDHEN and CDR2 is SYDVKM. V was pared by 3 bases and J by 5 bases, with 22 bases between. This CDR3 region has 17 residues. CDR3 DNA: TGTGCCAGCAGTTTTGTCAGGGCCTTACAAACTGGGTATGGCTACACCTTC. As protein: CASSFVRALQTGYGYTF.

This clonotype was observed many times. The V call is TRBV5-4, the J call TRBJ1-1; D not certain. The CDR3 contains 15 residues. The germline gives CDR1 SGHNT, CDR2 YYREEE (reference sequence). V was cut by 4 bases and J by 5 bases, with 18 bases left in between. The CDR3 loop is CASSAIEDGLTEAFF. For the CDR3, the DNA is TGTGCCAGCAGCGCCATCGAGGATGGGTTGACTGAAGCTTTCTTT.

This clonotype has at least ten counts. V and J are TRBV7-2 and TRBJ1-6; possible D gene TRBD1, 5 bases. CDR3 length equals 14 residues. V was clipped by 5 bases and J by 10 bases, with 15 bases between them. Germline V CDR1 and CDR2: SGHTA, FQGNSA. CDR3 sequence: CASSLGRGGSPLHF. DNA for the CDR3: TGTGCCAGCAGCCTAGGGAGGGGAGGGTCACCCCTCCACTTT.

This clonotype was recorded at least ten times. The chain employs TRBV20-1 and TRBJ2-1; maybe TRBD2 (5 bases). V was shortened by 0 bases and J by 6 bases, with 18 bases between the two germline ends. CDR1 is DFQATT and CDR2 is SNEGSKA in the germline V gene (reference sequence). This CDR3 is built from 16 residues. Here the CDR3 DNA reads TGCAGTGCTAGAGATGTTAGGAGCGGAACCCCCAATGAGCAGTTCTTC. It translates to CSARDVRSGTPNEQFF.

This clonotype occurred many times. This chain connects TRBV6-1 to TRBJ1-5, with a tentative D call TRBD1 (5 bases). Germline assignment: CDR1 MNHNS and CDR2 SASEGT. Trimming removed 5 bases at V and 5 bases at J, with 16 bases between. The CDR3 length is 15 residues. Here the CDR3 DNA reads TGTGCCAGCAGTAGGGACGGATTGCGGGATCAGCCCCAGCATTTT. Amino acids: CASSRDGLRDQPQHF.

CDR3 residues: CASSLGTQRNQPQHF. In nucleotides, the CDR3 is TGTGCCAGTAGTTTGGGGACACAACGCAATCAGCCCCAGCATTTT. V and J are TRBV19 and TRBJ1-5; possible D gene TRBD1, 6 bases. Deletions cut 5 bases from V and 2 bases from J, with 13 bases between. Germline V gene data show CDR1 as LNHDA and CDR2 as SQIVND (reference sequence). This CDR3 is 15 amino acids long.

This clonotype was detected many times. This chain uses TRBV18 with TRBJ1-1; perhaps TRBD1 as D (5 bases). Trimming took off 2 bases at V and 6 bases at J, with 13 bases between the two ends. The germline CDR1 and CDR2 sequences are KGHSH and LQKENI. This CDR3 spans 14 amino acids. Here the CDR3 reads CASSPTGGPAEAFF. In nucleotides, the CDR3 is TGTGCCAGCTCACCAACCGGGGGTCCGGCTGAAGCTTTCTTT.

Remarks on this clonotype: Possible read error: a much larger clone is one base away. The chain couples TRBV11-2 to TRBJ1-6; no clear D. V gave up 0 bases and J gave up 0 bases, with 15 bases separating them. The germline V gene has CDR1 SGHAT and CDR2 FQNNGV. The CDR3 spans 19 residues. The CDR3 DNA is TGTGCCAGCAGCTTAGATAGGAGGTTATCGGGCTCCTATAATTCACCCCTCCACTTT. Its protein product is CASSLDRRLSGSYNSPLHF.

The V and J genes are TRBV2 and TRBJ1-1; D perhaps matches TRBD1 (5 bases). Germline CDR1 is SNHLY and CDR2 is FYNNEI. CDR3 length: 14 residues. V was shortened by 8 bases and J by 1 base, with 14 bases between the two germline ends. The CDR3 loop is CASLMDQGNTEAFF. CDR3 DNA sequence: TGTGCCAGCCTGATGGACCAGGGGAACACTGAAGCTTTCTTT.

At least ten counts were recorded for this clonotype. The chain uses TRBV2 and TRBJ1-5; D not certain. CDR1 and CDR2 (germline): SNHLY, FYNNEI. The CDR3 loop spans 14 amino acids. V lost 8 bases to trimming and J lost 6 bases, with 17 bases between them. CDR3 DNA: TGTGCCAGCCGTACATGGCAAGAGGGTCAGCCCCAGCATTTT. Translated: CASRTWQEGQPQHF.

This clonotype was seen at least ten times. The CDR3 DNA sequence: TGTGCCAGCAGTTTGCAGAGGGGGCGCGGGGGCTACACCTTC. Its protein is CASSLQRGRGGYTF. The rearrangement joins TRBV27 to TRBJ1-2; 7 positions agree with TRBD1. The J segment lost 8 bases and the V segment lost 3 bases, leaving 9 bases of the junction unmatched. Germline lookup yields CDR1 MNHEY and CDR2 SMNVEV (reference sequence). The CDR3 is 14 amino acids.

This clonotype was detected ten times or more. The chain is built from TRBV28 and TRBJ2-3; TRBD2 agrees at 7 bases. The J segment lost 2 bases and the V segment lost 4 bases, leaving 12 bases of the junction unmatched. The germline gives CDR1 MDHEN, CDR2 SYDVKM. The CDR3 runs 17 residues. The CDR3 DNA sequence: TGTGCCAGCAGTTGGGGAGGGCGCGGGGATTACACAGATACGCAGTATTTT. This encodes CASSWGGRGDYTDTQYF.

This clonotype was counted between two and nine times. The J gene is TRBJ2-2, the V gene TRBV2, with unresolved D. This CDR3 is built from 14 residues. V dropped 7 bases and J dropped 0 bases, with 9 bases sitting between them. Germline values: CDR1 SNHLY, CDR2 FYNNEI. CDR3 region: CASMADANTGELFF. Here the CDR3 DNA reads TGTGCCAGCATGGCCGATGCGAACACCGGGGAGCTGTTTTTT.

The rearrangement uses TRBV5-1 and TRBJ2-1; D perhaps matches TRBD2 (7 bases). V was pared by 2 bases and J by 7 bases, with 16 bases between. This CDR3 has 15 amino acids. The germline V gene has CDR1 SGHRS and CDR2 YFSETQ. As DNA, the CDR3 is TGCGCCAGCAGCTTTTGGGGGGGGGGCCAGAATGAGCAGTTCTTC. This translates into CASSFWGGGQNEQFF.

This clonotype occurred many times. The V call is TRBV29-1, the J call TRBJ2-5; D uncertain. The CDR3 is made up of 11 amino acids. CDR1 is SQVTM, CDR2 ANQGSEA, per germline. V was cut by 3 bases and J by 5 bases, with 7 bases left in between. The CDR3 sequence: CSVESGETQYF. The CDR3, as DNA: TGCAGCGTTGAGAGTGGTGAGACCCAGTACTTC.

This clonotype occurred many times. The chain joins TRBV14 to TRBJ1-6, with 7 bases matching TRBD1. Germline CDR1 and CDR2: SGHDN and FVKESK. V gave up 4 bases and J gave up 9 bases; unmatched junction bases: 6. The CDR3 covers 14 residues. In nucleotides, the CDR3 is TGTGCCAGCAGCCTCCAGACAGGGAGTTCACCCCTCCACTTT. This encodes CASSLQTGSSPLHF. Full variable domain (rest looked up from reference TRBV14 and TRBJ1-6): EAGVTQFPSHSVIEKGQTVTLRCDPISGHDNLYWYRRVMGKEIKFLLHFVKESKQDESGMPNNRFLAERTGGTYSTLKVQPAELEDSGVYFCASSLQTGSSPLHFGNGTRLTVT.

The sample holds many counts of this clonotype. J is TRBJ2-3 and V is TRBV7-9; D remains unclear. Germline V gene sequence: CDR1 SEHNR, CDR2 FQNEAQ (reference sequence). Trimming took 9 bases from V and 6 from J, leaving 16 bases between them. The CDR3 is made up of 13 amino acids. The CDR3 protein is CASGPTTADTQYF. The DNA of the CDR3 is TGTGCCAGTGGACCCACAACCGCGGATACGCAGTATTTT.

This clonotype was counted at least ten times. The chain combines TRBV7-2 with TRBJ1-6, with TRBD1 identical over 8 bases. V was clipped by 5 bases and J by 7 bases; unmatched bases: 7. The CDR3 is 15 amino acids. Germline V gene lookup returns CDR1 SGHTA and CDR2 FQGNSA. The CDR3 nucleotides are TGTGCCAGCAGCCGCGGACAGGGTGGAAATTCACCCCTCCACTTT. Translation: CASSRGQGGNSPLHF. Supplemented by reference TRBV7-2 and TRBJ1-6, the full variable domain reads GAGVSQSPSNKVTEKGKDVELRCDPISGHTALYWYRQSLGQGLEFLIYFQGNSAPDKSGLPSDRFSAERTGGSVSTLTIQRTQQEDSAVYLCASSRGQGGNSPLHFGNGTRLTVT.